Here is one TCR beta chain with its context. This record comes from a study of shared clonotypes between healthy human individuals. This table comes from immunoSEQ multiplex PCR, and its TCRdb copy is limited to in-frame clones, with some not included. The sample shows some 2 million clones, 85% to 95% of them seen only once. Per germline, CDR1 SGHDN and CDR2 FVKESK. Trimming stripped 4 bases from V and 1 base from J, with 19 bases between. This CDR3 is built from 17 residues. J is TRBJ2-5 and V is TRBV14; D may be TRBD1 (6 bases). The TCR comes from a man between 18 and 35 years old in good health. Sequencing was carried out using naive CD4+ T cells sorted from blood. Subset specified: CD45RA+ positively selected. The CDR3 loop reads CASSPPTGQPSQETQYF. CDR3 bases: TGTGCCAGCAGCCCGCCGACAGGACAGCCATCCCAAGAGACCCAGTACTTC.